This is a list of T cell receptor beta chains from one sample in a study of T-cell reconstitution after alpha-beta-depleted transplantation in children. Each CDR3 protein gets one entry after TCRdb re-called the PCR reads with MiXCR. The data show under 850,000 distinct CDR3 sequences, 10% to 15% seen once. This specimen consisted of PBMCs, obtained before TCRalphabeta/CD19-depleted stem cell transplant. Receptor source: a girl aged 2 to 10 with congenital amegakaryocytic thrombocytopenia, due to receive a stem cell transplant. CDR3s include the opening cysteine and the closing phenylalanine or tryptophan. The D gene is left open where the match is weak. The size field is filled for only some rows; it gives once, few, many or a size class.

d_gene	j_gene	abundance	v_gene	CDR3nt	CDR3aa
.	TRBJ2-7	many	TRBV10-3	TGTGCCATCAGTGCGGACTACGAGCAGTACTTC	CAISADYEQYF
TRBD2	TRBJ2-5	few	TRBV5-1	TGCGCCAGCAGCACCCACCGGCGGGAGTTGAAAGAGACCCAGTACTTC	CASSTHRRELKETQYF
TRBD2	TRBJ2-1	many	TRBV29-1	TGCAGCGTTGCCGGAGGGACTAGCGGGAGTAAGGACCACAATGAGCAGTTCTTC	CSVAGGTSGSKDHNEQFF
.	TRBJ1-2	few	TRBV24-1	TGTGCCACCAGTGATTTGGACAATAACTATGGCTACACCTTC	CATSDLDNNYGYTF
.	TRBJ2-5	many	TRBV7-2	TGTGCCAGCAGCCCTGGTCGAGTGGGAGAGACCCAGTACTTC	CASSPGRVGETQYF
TRBD2	TRBJ2-7	.	TRBV12-3/TRBV12-4	TGTGCCAGCACCCTAGCCGGGACTAGCACCTACGAGCAGTACTTC	CASTLAGTSTYEQYF
TRBD1	TRBJ2-3	few	TRBV7-2	TGTGCCAGCAGCACCACAGGGGCCTCAGATACGCAGTATTTT	CASSTTGASDTQYF
.	TRBJ2-6	few	TRBV5-1	TGCGCCAGCAGCCCTACTTCCGGGGCCAACGTCCTGACTTTC	CASSPTSGANVLTF
TRBD2	TRBJ2-1	.	TRBV5-1	TGCGCCAGCAGCAGTTTAGCGGGAGTATCTGAGCAGTTCTTC	CASSSLAGVSEQFF
TRBD1	TRBJ2-7	few	TRBV7-9	TGTGCCAGCAGAAAAAACGGTATGGGACAGGGGGTCTACGAGCAGTACTTC	CASRKNGMGQGVYEQYF
.	TRBJ1-5	.	TRBV12-3/TRBV12-4	TGTGCCAGCAGCTATGTCGGGGGTCCTTATAGCAATCAGCCCCAGCATTTT	CASSYVGGPYSNQPQHF
.	TRBJ2-2	many	TRBV15	TGTGCCACCAGCAGGACAGTCACCGGGGAGCTGTTTTTT	CATSRTVTGELFF
.	TRBJ1-1	few	TRBV7-9	TGTGCCAGCAGCTTCCAAACAGCTGAAGCTTTCTTT	CASSFQTAEAFF
.	TRBJ1-2	.	TRBV4-2	TGTGCCAGCAGCCAAGAGCGGAGCTATGGCTACACCTTC	CASSQERSYGYTF
TRBD1	TRBJ1-4	.	TRBV7-2	TGTGCCAGCAGCTTAGGTCTCGTGACAGGGCGTGAAAAACTGTTTTTT	CASSLGLVTGREKLFF
.	TRBJ2-1	few	TRBV20-1	TGCAGTGCTAGTACAGGGAGCTCCTACAATGAGCAGTTCTTC	CSASTGSSYNEQFF
.	TRBJ2-1	.	TRBV5-1	TGCGCCAGCAGCTATGACTTTTCCAGCTCCTACAATGAGCAGTTCTTC	CASSYDFSSSYNEQFF
.	TRBJ2-1	many	TRBV27	TGTGCCAGCAGTTCAATCCGGACCTACAATGAGCAGTTCTTC	CASSSIRTYNEQFF
.	TRBJ2-1	.	TRBV3-1	TGTGCCAGCAGCCCCCTTCGAGTGGGCGAGCAGTTCTTC	CASSPLRVGEQFF
.	TRBJ1-3	.	TRBV5-1	TGCGCCAGCAGCCCTGGGGGACCAGGGTACACCATATATTTT	CASSPGGPGYTIYF
.	TRBJ2-6	many	TRBV5-1	TGCGCCAGCAGCATATCCGACAGCTCTGGGGCCAACGTCCTGACTTTC	CASSISDSSGANVLTF
TRBD2	TRBJ2-1	.	TRBV9	TGTGCCAGCAGCCGGGGGGGAAACAATGAGCAGTTCTTC	CASSRGGNNEQFF
.	TRBJ1-1	many	TRBV7-9	TGTGCCAGCAGCCCAGGGACGTTGGGCACTGAAGCTTTCTTT	CASSPGTLGTEAFF
TRBD1	TRBJ1-2	.	TRBV7-9	TGTGCCAGCAGCCTTGGGACAGGCAGGGGCTACACCTTC	CASSLGTGRGYTF
TRBD2	TRBJ2-1	many	TRBV7-6	TGTGCCAGCAGCTTAGTGGCTAGCGGGAGGAGCTCCTACAATGAGCAGTTCTTC	CASSLVASGRSSYNEQFF
TRBD2	TRBJ2-3	many	TRBV20-1	TGCAGTGCTAACCTACTAGCGGGAGGGCCGGGAGATACGCAGTATTTT	CSANLLAGGPGDTQYF
.	TRBJ1-5	.	TRBV19	TGTGCCAGTAGTTGGTGGCGAGACCCTAATCAGCCCCAGCATTTT	CASSWWRDPNQPQHF
.	TRBJ2-7	.	TRBV7-9	TGTGCCAGCATCTTTAGGGGGGGCGCGATGTACGAGCAGTACTTC	CASIFRGGAMYEQYF
.	TRBJ1-3	few	TRBV20-1	TGCAGTGCTCACCGACCGTCCTCTGGAAACACCATATATTTT	CSAHRPSSGNTIYF
.	TRBJ2-7	few	TRBV7-9	TGTGCCAGCAGCAACGTCCACGAGCAGTACTTC	CASSNVHEQYF